This TCR beta chain was observed in a study of T cell changes during pregnancy in multiple sclerosis. Sequenced by immunoSEQ multiplex PCR; TCRdb stores in-frame clones only, minus some. The sample has 55,000 to 70,000 clones, about 88% seen once. V lost 5 bases, J lost 6 bases, and 10 bases lay in between. Germline CDR1 reads SNHLY; CDR2 reads FYNNEI. The CDR3 sequence is 12 residues long. This chain connects TRBV2 to TRBJ1-1; D might be TRBD1 (6 bases). Sequences were derived from peripheral blood, sampled after pregnancy. This clonotype was sampled from a female donor with multiple sclerosis, enrolled in a pregnancy study. The CDR3 region has the DNA TGTGCCAGCAGTTTTTACAGGGCTGAAGCTTTCTTT. Translating gives CASSFYRAEAFF. Looking up the rest from reference TRBV2 and TRBJ1-1 gives the full variable domain: EPEVTQTPSHQVTQMGQEVILRCVPISNHLYFYWYRQILGQKVEFLVSFYNNEISEKSEIFDDQFSVERPDGSNFTLKIRSTKLEDSAMYFCASSFYRAEAFFGQGTRLTVV.